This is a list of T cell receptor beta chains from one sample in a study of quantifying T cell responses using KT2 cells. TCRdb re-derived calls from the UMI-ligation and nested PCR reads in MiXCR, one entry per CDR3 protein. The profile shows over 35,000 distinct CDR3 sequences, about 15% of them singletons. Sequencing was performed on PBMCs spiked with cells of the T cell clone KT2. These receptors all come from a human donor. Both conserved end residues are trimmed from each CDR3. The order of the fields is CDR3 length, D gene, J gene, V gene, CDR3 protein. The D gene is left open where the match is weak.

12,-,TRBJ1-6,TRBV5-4,ASSSRTDNSPLH
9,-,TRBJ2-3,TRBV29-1,SGAVTDTQY
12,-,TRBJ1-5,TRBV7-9,ASSLDSSNQPQH
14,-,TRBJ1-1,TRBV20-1,SASGGTHDMNTEAF
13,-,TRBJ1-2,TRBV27,ASGAYRALGYGYT
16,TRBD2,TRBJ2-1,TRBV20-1,SASGTRWGGWVTNEQF
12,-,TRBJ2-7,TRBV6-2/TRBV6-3,ASTLVGASYEQY
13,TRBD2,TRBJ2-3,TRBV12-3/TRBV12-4,ASTLVGGGTDTQY
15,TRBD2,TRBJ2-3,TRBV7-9,ASSLILAGGYTDTQY
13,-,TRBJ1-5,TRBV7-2,ASSLESGRYQPQH
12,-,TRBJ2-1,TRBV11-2,ASSSPRLGVEQF
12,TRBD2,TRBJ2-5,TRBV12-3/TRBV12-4,ASSLGGTVETQY
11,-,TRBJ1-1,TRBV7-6,ASSLGIGTEAF
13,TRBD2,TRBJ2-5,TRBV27,ASSFAGGTSRDQY
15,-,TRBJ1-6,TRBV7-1,ASSSGPLSSYNSPLH
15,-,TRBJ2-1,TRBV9,ASSGPLSGVGNNEQF
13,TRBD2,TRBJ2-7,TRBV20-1,SARDLGLAGTEQY
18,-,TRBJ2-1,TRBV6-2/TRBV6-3,ASSYLIESASRKPQNEQF
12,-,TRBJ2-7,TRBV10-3,AIRDRDTSYEQY
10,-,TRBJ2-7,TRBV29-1,SVDAGDDEQY
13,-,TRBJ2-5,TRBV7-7,ASSLSVGTQETQY
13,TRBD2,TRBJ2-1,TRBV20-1,SARDLLAGYNEQF
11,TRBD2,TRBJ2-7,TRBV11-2,ASRGTRFYEQY
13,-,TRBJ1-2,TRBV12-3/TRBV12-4,ASSSGVVTNYGYT
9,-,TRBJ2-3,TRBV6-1,ASSLARAQY
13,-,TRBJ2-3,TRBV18,ASSLTTATTDTQY
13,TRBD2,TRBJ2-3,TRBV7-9,ASSLGGGAFDTQY
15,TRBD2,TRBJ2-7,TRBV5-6,ASSLDRGEDWSYEQY
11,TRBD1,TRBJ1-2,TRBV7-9,ASSLGQDYGYT
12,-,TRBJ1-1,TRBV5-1,ASSLVGGSTEAF
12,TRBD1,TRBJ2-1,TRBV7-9,ASSLANRGTEQF
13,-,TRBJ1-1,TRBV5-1,ASSVLQGPAGEAF
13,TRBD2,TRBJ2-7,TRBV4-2,ASSQEKLAGDEQY
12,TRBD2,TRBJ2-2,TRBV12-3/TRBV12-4,ASSLLAGVGELF
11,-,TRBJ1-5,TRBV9,ASSQTENQPQH
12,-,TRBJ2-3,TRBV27,ASSPEMGTDTQY
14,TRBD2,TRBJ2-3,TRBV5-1,ASSLTSGGTTDTQY
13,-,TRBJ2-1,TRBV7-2,ASSLVTFSYNEQF
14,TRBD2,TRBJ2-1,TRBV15,ATSRVASGPYNEQF
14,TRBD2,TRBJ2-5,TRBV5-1,ASSLAGTSGQETQY
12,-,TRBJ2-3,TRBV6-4,ASSDSVGSGTQY
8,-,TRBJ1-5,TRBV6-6,ASFGGFQH
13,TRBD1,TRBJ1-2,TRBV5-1,ASSFSTGVDYGYT
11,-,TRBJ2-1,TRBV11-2,ASSLSPYNEQF
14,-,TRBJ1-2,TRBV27,ASSTGPGPRDYGYT
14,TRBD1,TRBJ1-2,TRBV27,ASGSLGDRANYGYT
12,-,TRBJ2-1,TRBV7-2,ASSLEGGNNEQF
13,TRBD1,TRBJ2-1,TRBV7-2,ASSAGQGSGYEQF
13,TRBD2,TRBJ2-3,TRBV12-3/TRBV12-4,ASSLWGGSTDTQY
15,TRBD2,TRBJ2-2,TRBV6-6,ASSRQSLAGVAGELF
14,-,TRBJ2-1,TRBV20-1,SANFKPMSSYNEQF
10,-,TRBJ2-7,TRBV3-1,ASSRNKREQY
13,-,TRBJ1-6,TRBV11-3,ASSLGELNNSPLH
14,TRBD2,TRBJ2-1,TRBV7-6,ASSKELAGAYNEQF
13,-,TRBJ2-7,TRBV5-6,ASSLYPPPNYEQY
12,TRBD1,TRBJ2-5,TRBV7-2,ASSWAGGSETQY
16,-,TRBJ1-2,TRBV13,ASSLGFHGGPANYGYT